This is a list of T cell receptor beta chains from one sample in a study of neurological immune-mediated disorders. In TCRdb, the 5' RACE reads were re-called with MiXCR into one record per CDR3 protein. Among 15,000 to 20,000 distinct CDR3 sequences listed, about 7.5% were seen once. The sequenced material came from CD8+ T cells from blood. Receptors originate from a woman in her twenties or thirties with HTLV-1-associated myelopathy (HAM/TSP). Each CDR3 is given with its conserved first and last residue. Rows give clone size only sometimes, using once, few, many, or a class for an expanded clone.

V gene	J gene	clone size	CDR3 length	CDR3 protein
TRBV5-1	TRBJ2-3	-	15	CASNHGAGVGDTQYF
TRBV6-5	TRBJ1-2	many	19	CASSYSSTGWGSISYGYTF
TRBV7-9	TRBJ1-2	many	15	CASSTTGEVDYGYTF
TRBV30	TRBJ1-2	many	19	CAWSASETPGQGIDYGYTF
TRBV27	TRBJ1-6	many	15	CASSGTGQARSPLHF
TRBV7-9	TRBJ2-7	many	12	CASSPEGRRQYF
TRBV6-5	TRBJ2-2	many	14	CASSLAGEHGELFF
TRBV15	TRBJ2-1	many	15	CATSIDRGLYNEQFF
TRBV27	TRBJ2-1	many	16	CASSLTVAGRTNEQFF
TRBV5-1	TRBJ2-3	many	16	CASSGLAGDGTDTQYF
TRBV10-3	TRBJ2-7	many	14	CASARGQQSYEQYF
TRBV29-1	TRBJ2-7	many	12	CSVVGTGREQYF
TRBV20-1	TRBJ1-2	many	11	CSARDGYGYTF
TRBV6-1	TRBJ2-3	many	16	CASSLRQQTSTDTQYF
TRBV27	TRBJ2-1	many	13	CASSETLYNEQFF
TRBV7-3	TRBJ2-3	many	15	CACPIPGTNTDTQYF
TRBV2	TRBJ2-1	medium-sized	14	CASRTGTGDNEQFF
TRBV6-5	TRBJ2-7	many	14	CASSYGRGSYEQYF
TRBV19	TRBJ1-2	many	16	CASSIGFPGQIYGYTF
TRBV12-3/TRBV12-4	TRBJ2-7	many	13	CASSQGGTYEQYF
TRBV7-9	TRBJ2-3	many	15	CASSSYMGGTDTQYF
TRBV5-1	TRBJ1-6	few	14	CAIPGQGDNSPLHF
TRBV7-9	TRBJ2-3	-	13	CASSLGGTDTQYF
TRBV12-3/TRBV12-4	TRBJ1-2	many	14	CASSLFGHNYGYTF
TRBV9	TRBJ2-3	-	17	CASSVGGTGITTDTQYF
TRBV7-8	TRBJ2-2	many	16	CASSLGLAGATGELFF
TRBV30	TRBJ2-3	-	14	CAWRPGFSTDTQYF
TRBV5-5	TRBJ2-7	many	15	CASSLDREFPYEQYF
TRBV20-1	TRBJ2-1	many	15	CSARDYGGALYEQFF
TRBV11-2	TRBJ1-6	many	13	CASSSLGGSPLHF
TRBV20-1	TRBJ1-2	many	13	CSASNQLEEGYTF
TRBV5-1	TRBJ2-3	many	15	CASSLLARSTDTQYF
TRBV20-1	TRBJ1-2	many	13	CSARAGTASGYTF